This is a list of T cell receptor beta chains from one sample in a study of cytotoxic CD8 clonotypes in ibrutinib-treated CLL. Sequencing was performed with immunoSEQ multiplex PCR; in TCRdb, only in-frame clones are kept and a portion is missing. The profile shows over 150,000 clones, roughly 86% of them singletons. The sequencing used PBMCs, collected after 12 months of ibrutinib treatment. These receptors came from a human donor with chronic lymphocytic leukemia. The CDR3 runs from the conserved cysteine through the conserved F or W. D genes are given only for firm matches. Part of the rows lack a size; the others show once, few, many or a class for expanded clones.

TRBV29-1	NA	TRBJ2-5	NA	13	CSVDIRGAETQYF	TGCAGCGTTGACATCCGCGGGGCAGAGACCCAGTACTTC
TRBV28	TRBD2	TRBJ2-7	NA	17	CASSWPLAGGDSYEQYF	TGTGCCAGCAGCTGGCCCCTGGCGGGGGGGGACAGCTACGAGCAGTACTTC
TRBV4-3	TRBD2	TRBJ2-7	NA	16	CASSQDGVGLEDEQYF	TGCGCCAGCAGCCAAGATGGTGTCGGACTAGAAGACGAGCAGTACTTC
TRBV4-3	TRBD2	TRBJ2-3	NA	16	CASSRQTSGGTDTQYF	TGCGCCAGCAGCCGCCAGACTAGCGGGGGAACAGATACGCAGTATTTT
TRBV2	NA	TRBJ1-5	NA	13	CASSVSVNQPQHF	TGTGCCAGCAGTGTATCCGTCAATCAGCCCCAGCATTTT
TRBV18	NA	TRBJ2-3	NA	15	CASSPRSGETDTQYF	TGTGCCAGCTCACCACGATCGGGGGAGACAGATACGCAGTATTTT
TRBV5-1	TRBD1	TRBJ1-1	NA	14	CASTGTGMNTEAFF	TGCGCCAGCACGGGGACAGGGATGAACACTGAAGCTTTCTTT
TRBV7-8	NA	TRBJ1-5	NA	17	CASSLKQGPMGNQPQHF	TGTGCCAGCAGCTTAAAGCAGGGCCCAATGGGCAATCAGCCCCAGCATTTT
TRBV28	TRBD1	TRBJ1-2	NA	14	CASSLLQGASGYTF	TGTGCCAGCAGTTTATTACAGGGGGCGAGTGGCTACACCTTC
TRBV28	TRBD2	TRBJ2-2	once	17	CASSPGTSGFNTGELFF	TGTGCCAGCAGTCCCGGGACTAGCGGGTTTAACACCGGGGAGCTGTTTTTT
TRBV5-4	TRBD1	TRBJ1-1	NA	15	CASKDREGMNTEAFF	TGTGCCAGCAAAGACAGGGAGGGGATGAACACTGAAGCTTTCTTT
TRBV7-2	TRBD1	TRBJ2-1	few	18	CASSPPGQGSRSYNEQFF	TGTGCCAGCAGCCCCCCCGGACAGGGGAGTCGCTCCTACAATGAGCAGTTCTTC
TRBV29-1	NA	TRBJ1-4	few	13	CSVETGIGEKLFF	TGCAGCGTTGAAACAGGGATAGGTGAAAAACTGTTTTTT
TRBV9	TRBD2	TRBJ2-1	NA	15	CASSVETSPYNEQFF	TGTGCCAGCAGCGTAGAGACTAGCCCCTACAATGAGCAGTTCTTC
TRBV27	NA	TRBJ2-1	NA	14	CASSPIDTYNEQFF	TGTGCCAGCAGCCCGATTGATACCTACAATGAGCAGTTCTTC
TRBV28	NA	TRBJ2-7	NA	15	CASGGQPARPYEQYF	TGTGCCAGCGGAGGACAACCCGCCCGCCCCTACGAGCAGTACTTC
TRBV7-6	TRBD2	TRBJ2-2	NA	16	CASRRAGNANTGELFF	TGTGCCAGCAGACGAGCGGGAAACGCGAACACCGGGGAGCTGTTTTTT
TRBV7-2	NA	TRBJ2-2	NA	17	CASSLDRSGLNTGELFF	TGTGCCAGCAGCTTAGACCGATCCGGCCTGAACACCGGGGAGCTGTTTTTT
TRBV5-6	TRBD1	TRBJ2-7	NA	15	CASSSRDRGNNEQYF	TGTGCCAGCAGCTCCCGGGACAGGGGGAACAACGAGCAGTACTTC
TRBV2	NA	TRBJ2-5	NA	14	CASSEPRYQETQYF	TGTGCCAGCAGTGAACCCCGTTACCAAGAGACCCAGTACTTC
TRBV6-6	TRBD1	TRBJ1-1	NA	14	CASRLTGANTEAFF	TGTGCCAGCAGGCTAACAGGGGCGAACACTGAAGCTTTCTTT
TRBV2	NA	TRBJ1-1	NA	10	CASGPAEAFF	TGTGCCAGCGGACCCGCTGAAGCTTTCTTT
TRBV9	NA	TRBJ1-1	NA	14	CASSVGLGDTEAFF	TGTGCCAGCAGCGTAGGACTGGGGGACACTGAAGCTTTCTTT
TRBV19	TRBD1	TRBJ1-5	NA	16	CASTDRASNRDQPQHF	TGTGCCAGCACGGACAGGGCGAGTAATAGGGATCAGCCCCAGCATTTT
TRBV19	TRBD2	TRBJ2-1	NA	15	CATAGLAGGGNEQFF	TGTGCCACCGCGGGACTAGCGGGAGGGGGCAATGAGCAGTTCTTC
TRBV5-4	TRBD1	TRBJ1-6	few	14	CASRQGAHASPLHF	TGTGCCAGCAGACAGGGGGCTCACGCCTCACCCCTCCACTTT
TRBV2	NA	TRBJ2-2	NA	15	CASSVQGANTGELFF	TGTGCCAGCAGTGTACAGGGAGCGAACACCGGGGAGCTGTTTTTT
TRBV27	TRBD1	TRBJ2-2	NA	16	CASSLRAQGAAGELFF	TGTGCCAGCAGCCTTAGGGCGCAGGGGGCCGCCGGGGAGCTGTTTTTT
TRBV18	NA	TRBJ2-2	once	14	CASSPSLPTGELFF	TGTGCCAGCTCACCGAGCCTACCCACCGGGGAGCTGTTTTTT
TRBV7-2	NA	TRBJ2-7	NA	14	CASSLGIYSYEQYF	TGTGCCAGCAGCTTAGGGATATACTCCTACGAGCAGTACTTC
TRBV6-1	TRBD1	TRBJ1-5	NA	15	CASSEARAGGKPQHF	TGTGCCAGCAGTGAAGCGCGGGCAGGGGGAAAGCCCCAGCATTTT
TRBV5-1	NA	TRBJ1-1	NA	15	CASSLRGGSDTEAFF	TGCGCCAGCAGCTTGAGAGGGGGATCGGACACTGAAGCTTTCTTT
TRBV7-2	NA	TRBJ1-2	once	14	CASSLLDRNYGYTF	TGTGCCAGCAGCTTACTAGACAGGAACTATGGCTACACCTTC
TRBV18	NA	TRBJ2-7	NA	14	CASSPPGRSYEQYF	TGTGCCAGCTCACCACCAGGCAGGTCCTACGAGCAGTACTTC
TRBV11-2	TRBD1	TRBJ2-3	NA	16	CASSLHGQGATDTQYF	TGTGCCAGCAGCTTACACGGACAGGGTGCGACAGATACGCAGTATTTT
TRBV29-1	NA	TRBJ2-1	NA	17	CSVEGPRWQGGYNEQFF	TGCAGCGTTGAAGGGCCGAGGTGGCAGGGTGGGTACAATGAGCAGTTCTTC
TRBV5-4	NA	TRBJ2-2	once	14	CASSRGRNTGELFF	TGTGCCAGCAGTCGGGGGAGGAACACCGGGGAGCTGTTTTTT
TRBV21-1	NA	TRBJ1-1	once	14	CASSSQGAQSEAFF	TGTGCCAGCAGCTCCCAGGGTGCACAATCTGAAGCTTTCTTT
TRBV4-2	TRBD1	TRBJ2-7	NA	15	CASSQEMTGGNEQYF	TGTGCCAGCAGCCAAGAAATGACAGGGGGCAACGAGCAGTACTTC
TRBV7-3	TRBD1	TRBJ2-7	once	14	CASSLGQGAYEQYF	TGTGCCAGCAGCTTGGGACAGGGGGCCTACGAGCAGTACTTC
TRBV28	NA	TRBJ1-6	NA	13	CASRVSYNSPLHF	TGTGCCAGCAGGGTGTCCTATAATTCACCCCTCCACTTT
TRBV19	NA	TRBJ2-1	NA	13	CASTDPGSNEQFF	TGTGCCAGTACCGACCCAGGGTCCAATGAGCAGTTCTTC
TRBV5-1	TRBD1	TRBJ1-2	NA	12	CASSPGTDGYTF	TGCGCCAGCAGCCCCGGGACAGATGGCTACACCTTC
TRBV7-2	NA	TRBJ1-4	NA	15	CASSLREAQGEKLFF	TGTGCCAGCAGCTTACGAGAAGCCCAGGGTGAAAAACTGTTTTTT
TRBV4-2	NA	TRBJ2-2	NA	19	CASSQVFSGIGEDTGELFF	TGTGCCAGCAGCCAAGTATTTAGTGGGATCGGGGAGGACACCGGGGAGCTGTTTTTT
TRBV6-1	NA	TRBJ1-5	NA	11	CASRLVQPQHF	TGTGCCAGCCGGCTAGTTCAGCCCCAGCATTTT
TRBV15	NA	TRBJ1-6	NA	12	CATSRENSPLHF	TGTGCCACCAGCAGAGAGAATTCACCCCTCCACTTT
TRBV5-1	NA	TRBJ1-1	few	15	CASSLTGAVNTEAFF	TGCGCCAGCAGCTTGACGGGGGCGGTGAACACTGAAGCTTTCTTT
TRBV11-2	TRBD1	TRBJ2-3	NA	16	CASRHSGQGVTDTQYF	TGTGCCAGCAGACATTCGGGACAGGGGGTAACAGATACGCAGTATTTT